This T cell receptor (beta chain) was identified in a study of molecular identifiers for immune sequencing clone quantification. Study background: In replicates, RNA taken from roughly 18,000 or 92,000 naive CD8 cells was divided five ways, and four portions underwent sequencing.

To note about this clonotype: No antigen is known for it. A read error may explain this, as a much larger clone is one base away.

Study-wide findings and caveats: More than 97% of effector molecules, versus under 1% of naive-cell molecules, belonged to clones above 20 RNA copies. Identical TCR molecules can share a barcode, and this sharing could underestimate highly expanded clone sizes.

Trimming took 6 bases from V and 5 from J; bases not matched to a gene: 23. The CDR3 consists of 18 residues. The germline CDR1 and CDR2 sequences are DFQATT and SNEGSKA (reference sequence). TCRdb re-analysed the PCR reads in MiXCR, keeping a single row per CDR3 protein. The sample consists of about 510,000 distinct CDR3 sequences, about 21% of them appearing once. The rearrangement links TRBV20-1 to TRBJ2-7; 9 bases map to TRBD2. This clonotype was sampled from a human donor in good health. Some libraries in this study had Jurkat cell RNA spiked in. Sequenced sample: naive CD8+ T cells from blood, with Jurkat cell RNA spiked in. Subset here: FACS-sorted CD8+CD4-CCR7+CD45RA+ naive T cells. The chain's CDR3 is CSAPGEGGRASVPHEQYF. DNA of the CDR3: TGCAGTGCGCCGGGTGAGGGCGGGAGGGCCTCTGTCCCTCACGAGCAGTACTTC.